The clone carrying this T cell receptor (beta chain) was seen a few times. Its target is unknown. This sample was taken from a study of T-cell reconstitution after alpha-beta-depleted transplantation in children. Whole-study findings and limits: The origin of alpha-beta T cells about two months after transplant was reportedly several hundred expanded graft clones. High day-60 TCRbeta diversity in some patients came from surviving recipient T cells and thymic progenitors. It was newly produced T cells that mostly accounted for T-cell counts and diversity one year after transplant.

This sample's TCRbeta library carried unique molecular identifier barcodes. TCRdb called the PCR reads again in MiXCR, with one record for every CDR3 protein. The repertoire holds 200,000 to 250,000 distinct CDR3 sequences, under 30% seen once, with less than 3.5% in the top ten. The V gene lost 5 bases and the J gene lost 0 bases, with 7 bases spanning the gap. The germline CDR1 and CDR2 sequences are DFQATT and SNEGSKA (reference sequence). This CDR3 region has 12 residues. The sequence came from a girl aged 2 to 9 with Fanconi anemia, due to receive a stem cell transplant. The rearrangement uses TRBV20-1 and TRBJ2-5; D gene ambiguous. The starting material was PBMCs, obtained before TCRalphabeta/CD19-depleted stem cell transplant. CDR3 in amino acids: CSARGHQETQYF. CDR3 coding DNA: TGCAGTGCTCGTGGACACCAAGAGACCCAGTACTTC.